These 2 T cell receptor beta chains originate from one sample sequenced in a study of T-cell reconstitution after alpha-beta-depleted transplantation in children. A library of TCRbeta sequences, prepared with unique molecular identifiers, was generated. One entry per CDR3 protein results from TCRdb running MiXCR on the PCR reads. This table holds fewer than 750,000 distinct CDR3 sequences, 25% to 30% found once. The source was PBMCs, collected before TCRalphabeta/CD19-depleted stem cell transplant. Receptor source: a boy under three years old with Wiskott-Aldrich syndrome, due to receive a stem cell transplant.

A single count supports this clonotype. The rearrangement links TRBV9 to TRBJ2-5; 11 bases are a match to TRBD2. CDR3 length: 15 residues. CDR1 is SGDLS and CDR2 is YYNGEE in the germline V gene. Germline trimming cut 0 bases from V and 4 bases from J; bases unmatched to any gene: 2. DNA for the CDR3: TGTGCCAGCAGCGTAGGTAGCGGGAGGGTAGAGACCCAGTACTTC. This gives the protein CASSVGSGRVETQYF. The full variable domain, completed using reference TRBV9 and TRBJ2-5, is DSGVTQTPKHLITATGQRVTLRCSPRSGDLSVYWYQQSLDQGLQFLIQYYNGEERAKGNILERFSAQQFPDLHSELNLSSLELGDSALYFCASSVGSGRVETQYFGPGTRLLVL.

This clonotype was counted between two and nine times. Here the CDR3 reads CASSEGLARREQYF. The CDR3 DNA sequence: TGCGCCAGCAGCGAGGGACTAGCCCGGCGGGAGCAGTACTTC. The rearrangement joins TRBV5-1 to TRBJ2-7, with 9 positions matching TRBD2. Trimming took 4 bases from V and 7 from J; bases not matched to a gene: 9. The CDR3 is 14 amino acids. The V gene's germline CDR1 is SGHRS and CDR2 YFSETQ.